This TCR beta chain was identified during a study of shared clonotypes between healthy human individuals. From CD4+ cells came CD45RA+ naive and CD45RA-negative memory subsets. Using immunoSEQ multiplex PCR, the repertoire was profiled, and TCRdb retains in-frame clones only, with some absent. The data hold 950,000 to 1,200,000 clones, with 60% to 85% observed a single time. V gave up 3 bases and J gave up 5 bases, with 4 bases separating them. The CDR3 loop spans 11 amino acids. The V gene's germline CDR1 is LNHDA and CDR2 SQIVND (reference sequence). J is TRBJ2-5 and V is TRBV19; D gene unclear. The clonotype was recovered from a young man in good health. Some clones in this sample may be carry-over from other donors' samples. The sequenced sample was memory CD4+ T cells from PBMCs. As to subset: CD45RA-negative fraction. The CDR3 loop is CASSMEETQYF. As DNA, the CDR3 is TGTGCCAGTAGTATGGAGGAGACCCAGTACTTC.